This passage covers 16 T cell receptor beta chains from one sample sequenced in a study of shared clonotypes between healthy human individuals. The method was immunoSEQ multiplex PCR; TCRdb's version includes in-frame clones alone and lacks a portion of them. Of 550,000 to 800,000 clones detected, 74% appear once; the ten largest clones hold over 1.5%. Sequences were obtained from memory CD4+ T cells sorted from blood. This sample's subset: CD45RA-negative fraction. These receptors were collected from a woman aged 25 to 45 in good health.

The chain uses TRBV10-3 and TRBJ2-1; no clear D. Between the trimmed V and J ends, which lost 4 bases and 8 bases, there was a span of 12 bases. The CDR3 sequence is 13 residues long. The V gene's germline CDR1 is ENHRY and CDR2 SYGVKD. CDR3 sequence reads: CAISVSGVHEQFF. The DNA for the CDR3 is TGTGCCATCAGTGTCTCTGGCGTTCATGAGCAGTTCTTC.

This rearrangement joins TRBV19 to TRBJ1-2, with D hard to call. In germline, CDR1 is LNHDA, CDR2 SQIVND (reference sequence). The CDR3 loop spans 15 amino acids. The V gene lost 5 bases and the J gene lost 6 bases, with 19 bases spanning the gap. CDR3 loop: CASSSPWGIRDGYTF. The CDR3 DNA sequence: TGTGCCAGTAGTTCCCCCTGGGGTATAAGAGATGGCTACACCTTC.

The chain recombines TRBV28 with TRBJ2-7, with TRBD1 as a possible D gene (6 bases). V was cut by 5 bases and J by 3 bases, with 20 bases left in between. CDR1 MDHEN and CDR2 SYDVKM come from the germline V gene. The CDR3 has 16 residues. This chain's CDR3 is CASSLGQQRVVYEQYF. CDR3 DNA sequence: TGTGCCAGCAGTCTAGGACAGCAAAGGGTTGTCTACGAGCAGTACTTC.

This chain joins TRBV7-2 and TRBJ2-3; 7 nucleotides agree with TRBD2. Trimming removed 3 bases from V and 5 bases from J; junction bases left unmatched: 8. Germline V gene sequence: CDR1 SGHTA, CDR2 FQGNSA. This CDR3 contains 15 residues. CDR3 loop: CASSFGWEGLDTQYF. The CDR3 DNA sequence: TGTGCCAGCAGCTTCGGGTGGGAGGGCCTAGATACGCAGTATTTT.

The J gene is TRBJ2-7, the V gene TRBV19; TRBD1 matches 11 bases. Germline V lookup: CDR1 LNHDA, CDR2 SQIVND (reference sequence). The length of the CDR3 is 14 residues. With V trimmed by 6 bases and J by 6 bases, 7 bases remained unmatched. The CDR3 nucleotides read TGTGCCAGTAGCACCGGGACAGGGGGGCTCGAGCAGTACTTC. This encodes CASSTGTGGLEQYF.

This clone was seen a single time. This chain links TRBV2 with TRBJ2-6; 9 nucleotides align to TRBD2. Trimming cost V 4 bases and J 1 base; bases outside gene matches: 5. CDR3 length: 17 amino acids. Germline values: CDR1 SNHLY, CDR2 FYNNEI. CDR3 protein: CASSALAGDSGANVLTF. For the CDR3, the DNA is TGTGCCAGCAGTGCCTTAGCGGGAGATTCTGGGGCCAACGTCCTGACTTTC.

This chain links TRBV10-1 with TRBJ2-5; 8 bases are a match to TRBD2. J gave up 5 bases and V 0 bases, and 5 bases lay outside the gene matches. The CDR3 has 15 amino acids. Germline V gene sequence: CDR1 WNHNN, CDR2 SYGVQD (reference sequence). CDR3 amino acids: CASSESVAGRETQYF. DNA for the CDR3: TGCGCCAGCAGTGAGTCGGTAGCGGGAAGGGAGACCCAGTACTTC.

The genes are TRBV27 and TRBJ2-7, with D perhaps TRBD2 (6 bases). This CDR3 region has 19 residues. V lost 3 bases and J lost 3, with 27 bases in between. Looked up from germline, CDR1 is MNHEY and CDR2 is SMNVEV (reference sequence). The CDR3 sequence is CASSLAGVAGGLGGYEQYF. The CDR3 coding sequence is TGTGCCAGCAGTTTGGCTGGTGTCGCCGGGGGACTCGGGGGCTACGAGCAGTACTTC.

This chain connects TRBV19 to TRBJ1-2; D uncertain. V lost 3 bases, J lost 8 bases, and 19 bases lay in between. This CDR3 region has 15 residues. Germline V gene sequence: CDR1 LNHDA, CDR2 SQIVND (reference sequence). CDR3 nucleotides: TGTGCCAGTAGTATTCCACTCGGGTCCCGTTGGGGCTACACCTTC. Amino acids: CASSIPLGSRWGYTF. Complete variable domain (other parts from reference TRBV19 and TRBJ1-2): DGGITQSPKYLFRKEGQNVTLSCEQNLNHDAMYWYRQDPGQGLRLIYYSQIVNDFQKGDIAEGYSVSREKKESFPLTVTSAQKNPTAFYLCASSIPLGSRWGYTFGSGTRLTVV.

The rearrangement uses TRBV19 and TRBJ2-3; TRBD1 matches 9 bases. In germline, CDR1 is LNHDA, CDR2 SQIVND (reference sequence). The V gene end was trimmed by 6 bases and the J gene end by 2 bases; junction bases not matched to a gene: 3. This CDR3 comprises 14 residues. CDR3 amino acids: CASRKQGATDTQYF. CDR3 bases: TGTGCCAGTAGAAAACAGGGGGCCACAGATACGCAGTATTTT.

Details on this clone: Different DNA sequences within this sample yield the same CDR3. The chain carries TRBV28 and TRBJ2-2; TRBD2 agrees at 8 bases. The CDR3 is 15 residues long. CDR1 and CDR2 (germline): MDHEN, SYDVKM. J lost 3 bases, V lost 6 bases, and 6 bases had no gene match. CDR3 amino acids: CASSPGGRDTGELFF. The CDR3 DNA follows: TGTGCCAGCAGCCCGGGGGGGCGCGACACCGGGGAGCTGTTTTTT.

This clone was seen once. Other DNA sequences in this sample translate to the same CDR3. V is TRBV5-6 and J is TRBJ1-4; D is ambiguous. The germline V gene has CDR1 SGHDT and CDR2 YYEEEE. With 4 bases removed from V and 0 bases from J, the gap between germline ends came to 7 bases. The CDR3 runs 14 residues. The CDR3 is CASSPGATNEKLFF. The CDR3 nucleotides are TGTGCCAGCAGCCCGGGAGCAACTAATGAAAAACTGTTTTTT.

V is TRBV6-1 and J is TRBJ1-5, with D maybe TRBD1 (5 bases). With 4 bases removed from V and 0 bases from J, the gap between germline ends came to 13 bases. This CDR3 is built from 16 residues. The germline V gene encodes CDR1 MNHNS and CDR2 SASEGT. CDR3 DNA: TGTGCCAGCAGTGGTGCCAGGGCGAATAGCAATCAGCCCCAGCATTTT. Amino acids: CASSGARANSNQPQHF.

As regards this clone: A single base separates this from a much larger clone, so it may be a read error. The V call is TRBV6-5, the J call TRBJ2-7; D is possibly TRBD1 (5 bases). The CDR3 length is 14 residues. Trimming cost V 6 bases and J 0 bases, with 12 bases left between them. Germline V gene lookup returns CDR1 MNHEY and CDR2 SVGAGI. CDR3 in DNA: TGTGCCAGCAGCCGACAGCGAGACTCCTACGAGCAGTACTTC. Residues: CASSRQRDSYEQYF.

This clone was detected many times. This chain connects TRBV19 to TRBJ1-5; D gene ambiguous. The CDR3 runs to 14 residues. Germline loops: CDR1 LNHDA, CDR2 SQIVND (reference sequence). Trimming cost V 7 bases and J 5 bases, with 15 bases left between them. The CDR3 sequence: CASKQPFDYQPQHF. Here the CDR3 DNA reads TGTGCCAGTAAACAGCCGTTTGACTATCAGCCCCAGCATTTT.

The genes are TRBV4-2 and TRBJ2-5; D gene uncertain. Deletions cut 2 bases from V and 0 bases from J, with 7 bases between. CDR1 is LGHNA, CDR2 YNFKEQ, per germline. The CDR3 consists of 14 residues. CDR3 in DNA: TGTGCCAGCAGCCAAAGGCCATACCAAGAGACCCAGTACTTC. Protein: CASSQRPYQETQYF.